This TCR beta chain came from a study of cytomegalovirus exposure and HLA in healthy donors. Study summary: There were 300 to 400 genotyped donors. Of these, 75% to 85% fell in the genetic ancestry cluster associated with self-reported Caucasian donors.

13 Jbeta primers and 60 Vbeta primers were used for the PCR. Per the original data handling: Per a later analysis, the number of unique TCR beta chains was around 80 million, of which 9 million to 14 million were shared. The assay was immunoSEQ multiplex PCR, and TCRdb's table has in-frame clones only and misses some. V, J and clone size are taken as reported in that table, and D and trimming were inferred from the DNA itself. The sample yields 50,000 or so clones, 81% seen once. The CDR3 length is 14 residues. V trimming: 8 bases; J trimming: 1 base; junction bases outside the gene matches: 2. CDR1 and CDR2 from the germline V gene are MNHNY and SVGAGI (reference sequence).

The specimen sequenced was PBMCs. The rearrangement links TRBV6-6 to TRBJ2-2, with 9 bases that match TRBD1. The sequence derives from a boy between 10 and 17 years old in good health and CMV-seropositive. The CDR3 protein is CASLGQGNTGELFF. CDR3 nucleotides: TGTGCCAGCTTGGGACAGGGGAACACCGGGGAGCTGTTTTTT.